This is a list of T cell receptor beta chains from one sample in a study of Tregs in tolerant kidney transplant recipients. These receptors' targets are unknown. Data came from immunoSEQ multiplex PCR; TCRdb stores just in-frame clones and leaves some out. The sample contains approximately 44,000 clones, roughly 96% of which appear only once. The sequenced material came from Tregs from blood cultured with allogeneic cells. The receptors here all came from a human donor in good health. CDR3s include the opening cysteine and the closing phenylalanine or tryptophan. The D gene is left open where the match is weak. Clone size is shown for a subset of rows, as once, few, many or a class of expanded clone.

length	J	D	size	V	CDR3	DNA
16	TRBJ1-5	TRBD1	.	TRBV19	CASSRRPLQGDQPQHF	TGTGCCAGTAGTCGACGCCCCCTACAGGGGGATCAGCCCCAGCATTTT
14	TRBJ2-7	TRBD2	.	TRBV7-7	CASSLQAGAREQYF	TGTGCCAGCAGCTTACAAGCGGGAGCGAGGGAGCAGTACTTC
15	TRBJ2-1	TRBD2	.	TRBV6-6	CASTRGLAEGNEQFF	TGTGCCAGCACCAGGGGACTAGCGGAGGGCAATGAGCAGTTCTTC
14	TRBJ1-1	.	.	TRBV10-1	CASSRVFGDTEAFF	TGCGCCAGCAGCCGGGTTTTTGGAGACACTGAAGCTTTCTTT
14	TRBJ2-4	.	.	TRBV11-2	CASSLSIAKNIQYF	TGTGCCAGCAGCTTATCGATAGCCAAAAACATTCAGTACTTC
10	TRBJ1-5	.	.	TRBV6-5	CASSEGPQHF	TGTGCCAGCAGTGAGGGACCCCAGCATTTT
16	TRBJ1-5	.	.	TRBV4-1	CASSQGWTLNNQPQHF	TGCGCCAGCAGCCAAGGCTGGACTCTTAACAATCAGCCCCAGCATTTT
15	TRBJ2-7	TRBD1	once	TRBV6-4	CASIFRDRGIYEQYF	TGTGCCAGCATCTTCCGGGACAGGGGAATCTACGAGCAGTACTTC
18	TRBJ2-2	.	.	TRBV7-8	CASSLVSPASANTGELFF	TGTGCCAGCAGCTTAGTCTCCCCGGCGTCGGCGAACACCGGGGAGCTGTTTTTT
13	TRBJ1-2	.	.	TRBV9	CASSTRGGYGYTF	TGTGCCAGCAGCACCCGGGGAGGCTATGGCTACACCTTC
13	TRBJ2-7	.	.	TRBV5-1	CASSLDDLREQYF	TGCGCCAGCAGCTTGGATGATTTACGGGAGCAGTACTTC
13	TRBJ2-5	.	.	TRBV29-1	CSVPWAPWETQYF	TGCAGCGTTCCTTGGGCACCGTGGGAGACCCAGTACTTC
18	TRBJ2-3	.	.	TRBV29-1	CSVERSSRGLVGTDTQYF	TGCAGCGTTGAGAGGTCGAGCAGGGGATTAGTGGGCACAGATACGCAGTATTTT
13	TRBJ2-6	.	.	TRBV2	CASSPSGANVLTF	TGTGCCAGCAGTCCCTCTGGGGCCAACGTCCTGACTTTC
13	TRBJ1-1	TRBD1	.	TRBV5-4	CASSQDRLPEAFF	TGTGCCAGCAGCCAGGACAGGCTCCCTGAAGCTTTCTTT
14	TRBJ2-5	TRBD2	.	TRBV5-1	CASSLAGVGETQYF	TGCGCCAGCAGCTTAGCGGGAGTCGGAGAGACCCAGTACTTC
18	TRBJ1-2	TRBD1	.	TRBV5-6	CASSHGPLGQGPNYGYTF	TGTGCCAGCAGCCACGGACCGTTGGGACAGGGACCTAACTATGGCTACACCTTC
16	TRBJ2-3	TRBD2	.	TRBV29-1	CSVGGTSGRAPDTQYF	TGCAGCGTTGGCGGGACTAGCGGGAGGGCCCCAGATACGCAGTATTTT
14	TRBJ1-2	.	.	TRBV5-1	CASSLAFRGDGYTF	TGCGCCAGCAGCTTGGCCTTTAGGGGGGATGGCTACACCTTC
13	TRBJ2-3	.	.	TRBV27	CASSGRGTDTQYF	TGTGCCAGCAGCGGACGGGGCACAGATACGCAGTATTTT
14	TRBJ2-7	.	.	TRBV6-5	CASSFGPNSYEQYF	TGTGCCAGCAGCTTCGGCCCCAACTCCTACGAGCAGTACTTC
16	TRBJ2-5	TRBD2	.	TRBV5-1	CASSNGLAGGQETQYF	TGCGCCAGCAGCAACGGACTAGCGGGGGGGCAAGAGACCCAGTACTTC
12	TRBJ2-1	.	.	TRBV6-5	CASRDSYNEQFF	TGTGCCAGCAGGGACTCCTACAATGAGCAGTTCTTC
17	TRBJ2-3	.	.	TRBV21-1	CASSFRGGPLGPDTQYF	TGTGCCAGCAGCTTCAGGGGAGGGCCACTGGGCCCAGATACGCAGTATTTT
14	TRBJ2-5	TRBD2	.	TRBV6-5	CASSFSGGEETQYF	TGTGCCAGCAGTTTTAGCGGGGGAGAAGAGACCCAGTACTTC
13	TRBJ2-3	.	.	TRBV7-8	CASSLAGTSAQYF	TGTGCCAGCAGCTTAGCGGGGACGTCCGCGCAGTATTTT
14	TRBJ1-4	.	.	TRBV2	CASNEVAGLEKLFF	TGTGCCAGCAACGAGGTGGCGGGCCTCGAAAAACTGTTTTTT
14	TRBJ2-7	TRBD2	.	TRBV2	CASSGLAGGYEQYF	TGTGCCAGCAGTGGTTTAGCGGGGGGCTACGAGCAGTACTTC
13	TRBJ1-2	.	once	TRBV27	CASRKSGSYGYTF	TGTGCCAGCAGAAAATCAGGATCCTATGGCTACACCTTC
13	TRBJ2-1	TRBD1	.	TRBV29-1	CSVEVAGGNEQFF	TGCAGCGTTGAAGTGGCAGGGGGTAATGAGCAGTTCTTC
20	TRBJ2-1	.	.	TRBV5-1	CASSLDRTRLLAPPYNEQFF	TGCGCCAGCAGCTTGGACCGGACACGGCTTCTAGCCCCCCCCTACAATGAGCAGTTCTTC
13	TRBJ1-2	TRBD1	.	TRBV5-1	CASRRGTDDGYTF	TGCGCCAGCAGGCGGGGGACAGATGATGGCTACACCTTC
13	TRBJ1-2	.	.	TRBV18	CASSPGPIYGYTF	TGTGCCAGCTCACCCGGACCGATCTATGGCTACACCTTC
16	TRBJ2-1	.	.	TRBV5-1	CASSLASGVAYNEQFF	TGCGCCAGCAGCTTGGCCTCAGGGGTCGCCTACAATGAGCAGTTCTTC
15	TRBJ2-5	.	.	TRBV4-2	CASAGFRDFQETQYF	TGTGCCAGCGCCGGGTTCCGGGACTTCCAAGAGACCCAGTACTTC
13	TRBJ2-7	TRBD1	.	TRBV6-5	CASSSRQGGEQYF	TGTGCCAGCAGTTCAAGACAGGGTGGCGAGCAGTACTTC
17	TRBJ2-1	TRBD2	.	TRBV4-1	CASSRARASGNMNEQFF	TGCGCCAGCAGCCGAGCGAGGGCTAGCGGGAATATGAATGAGCAGTTCTTC
11	TRBJ2-5	TRBD1	.	TRBV29-1	CSVGGGETQYF	TGCAGCGTTGGAGGGGGCGAGACCCAGTACTTC
14	TRBJ2-3	.	few	TRBV30	CAWSVSQLTDTQYF	TGTGCCTGGAGTGTATCGCAGCTCACAGATACGCAGTATTTT
17	TRBJ1-3	.	.	TRBV18	CASSPLAGAGSGNTIYF	TGTGCCAGCTCACCACTTGCGGGAGCCGGCTCTGGAAACACCATATATTTT
15	TRBJ1-3	.	.	TRBV27	CASSLNGAEGNTIYF	TGTGCCAGCAGTCTAAACGGGGCCGAGGGAAACACCATATATTTT